The 23 T cell receptor beta chains below come from one sample, sequenced in a study of response to subunit inactivated influenza vaccine. TCRdb used MiXCR to reprocess the RT-PCR reads, holding one entry per CDR3 protein. The data show hundreds of thousands of distinct CDR3 sequences, approximately 10% seen once. These data were also reused for a study on T cells expressing NK-cell markers. From that report: A 5'RACE template switching approach incorporating UMIs was used to make TCR beta cDNA.

The sequences come from PBMCs from blood, collected on the day of vaccination. The source is a man between 50 and 59 years old who received an inactivated influenza vaccine.

This clonotype came up once. The J gene is TRBJ2-1, the V gene TRBV9; 11 bases are shared with TRBD2. The CDR3 is 17 residues long. Trimming took 0 bases from V and 5 from J; bases not matched to a gene: 7. In germline, CDR1 is SGDLS, CDR2 YYNGEE. CDR3 coding DNA: TGTGCCAGCAGCGTAGTGACTAGCGGGAAAGTCGACAATGAGCAGTTCTTC. It translates to CASSVVTSGKVDNEQFF.

In its sample, this clonotype was seen many times. This chain links TRBV5-6 with TRBJ1-2; TRBD1 aligns across 9 bases. Trimming took 2 bases from V and 5 from J; bases not matched to a gene: 13. The germline gives CDR1 SGHDT, CDR2 YYEEEE. CDR3 length: 17 amino acids. CDR3 nucleotide sequence: TGTGCCAGCAGCTTAGCCGGGACAGGGTTTGGATCATATGGCTACACCTTC. It translates to CASSLAGTGFGSYGYTF.

The table lists this clonotype with a few counts. The V gene is TRBV29-1, the J gene TRBJ2-6; TRBD1 might be the D (5 bases). In germline, CDR1 is SQVTM, CDR2 ANQGSEA. This CDR3 region has 16 residues. V dropped 5 bases and J dropped 0 bases, with 14 bases sitting between them. CDR3 coding DNA: TGCAGCGTTACAGGTCTAAGTAACTCTGGGGCCAACGTCCTGACTTTC. Its translation is CSVTGLSNSGANVLTF.

V and J are TRBV3-1 and TRBJ1-5; D may be TRBD1 (5 bases). The CDR3 totals 13 residues. V was clipped by 4 bases and J by 6 bases, with 10 bases between them. The germline gives CDR1 LGHDT, CDR2 YNNKEL (reference sequence). CDR3 protein: CASSRGGSQPQHF. The CDR3, as DNA: TGTGCCAGCAGCCGCGGGGGTAGTCAGCCCCAGCATTTT.

The chain recombines TRBV5-1 with TRBJ1-1; the match to TRBD1 covers 7 bases. This CDR3 region has 14 residues. Trimming at V came to 4 bases and at J to 1 base, leaving 4 bases not matched to a gene. CDR1 is SGHRS, CDR2 YFSETQ, per germline. This chain's CDR3 is CASSQGGQNTEAFF. In nucleotides, the CDR3 is TGCGCCAGCAGCCAGGGGGGGCAGAACACTGAAGCTTTCTTT.

This clonotype has ten or more counts. The chain combines TRBV6-2 or TRBV6-3 with TRBJ1-5; D remains unclear. With 2 bases removed from V and 7 bases from J, the gap between germline ends came to 12 bases. CDR1 and CDR2 (germline): MNHEY, SVGEGT. The CDR3 contains 14 residues. Here the CDR3 reads CASSYDSLRQPQHF. The CDR3, as DNA: TGTGCCAGCAGTTACGATTCTTTGAGGCAGCCCCAGCATTTT.

The V and J genes are TRBV5-1 and TRBJ2-1; tentatively, D is TRBD1 (6 bases). The CDR3 is 14 amino acids. The germline V gene encodes CDR1 SGHRS and CDR2 YFSETQ. V lost 1 base, J lost 7 bases, and 12 bases lay in between. The CDR3 is CASSLYSGQNEQFF. DNA of the CDR3: TGCGCCAGCAGCTTGTACTCAGGACAGAATGAGCAGTTCTTC. The variable domain in full, completed from reference TRBV5-1 and TRBJ2-1, reads KAGVTQTPRYLIKTRGQQVTLSCSPISGHRSVSWYQQTPGQGLQFLFEYFSETQRNKGNFPGRFSGRQFSNSRSEMNVSTLELGDSALYLCASSLYSGQNEQFFGPGTRLTVL.

Here the CDR3 reads CASSLVGRAGEQYF. The CDR3 DNA sequence: TGTGCCAGCAGCTTAGTAGGCAGAGCAGGGGAGCAGTACTTC. The genes are TRBV7-9 and TRBJ2-7, with D tentatively TRBD1 (5 bases). This CDR3 contains 14 residues. CDR1 SEHNR and CDR2 FQNEAQ come from the germline V gene (reference sequence). V was cut by 1 base and J by 7 bases, with 14 bases left in between.

This clonotype came up a few times. CDR3 protein: CASSYSSPSYEQYF. The CDR3 bases are TGTGCCAGCAGTTACTCGAGCCCCTCCTACGAGCAGTACTTC. This chain joins TRBV6-2 or TRBV6-3 and TRBJ2-7, with D unclear. V lost 0 bases and J lost 0, with 6 bases in between. This CDR3 has 14 residues. CDR1 and CDR2 from the germline V gene are MNHEY and SVGEGT.

The table lists this clonotype with a few counts. The chain recombines TRBV10-3 with TRBJ1-5, with D uncertain. The CDR3 totals 14 residues. V lost 2 bases to trimming and J lost 5 bases, with 10 bases between them. In germline, CDR1 is ENHRY, CDR2 SYGVKD. CDR3 sequence reads: CAISERPADQPQHF. The DNA for the CDR3 is TGTGCCATCAGTGAGCGGCCCGCCGATCAGCCCCAGCATTTT.

This clonotype appeared a few times. The rearrangement links TRBV6-5 to TRBJ2-6, with D unresolved. Trimming stripped 0 bases from V and 0 bases from J, with 6 bases between. Per the germline V gene, CDR1 is MNHEY and CDR2 is SVGAGI. CDR3 size: 16 residues. The CDR3 region is CASSYSAVSGANVLTF. As DNA, the CDR3 is TGTGCCAGCAGTTACTCGGCGGTCTCTGGGGCCAACGTCCTGACTTTC.

This clonotype turned up a few times. The V and J genes are TRBV7-2 and TRBJ2-7; D possibly corresponds to TRBD1 (5 bases). V shed 1 base and J shed 3 bases, with 13 bases lying between them. In germline, CDR1 is SGHTA, CDR2 FQGNSA. This CDR3 spans 15 amino acids. The CDR3 DNA follows: TGTGCCAGCAGCTTAGTCAGTGACAGTCTCTACGAGCAGTACTTC. Encoded protein: CASSLVSDSLYEQYF.

This clonotype was recorded a few times. The chain is built from TRBV20-1 and TRBJ1-5, with D maybe TRBD1 (6 bases). Germline CDR1 DFQATT, CDR2 SNEGSKA (reference sequence). There are 14 residues in the CDR3. Trimming stripped 6 bases from V and 6 bases from J, with 18 bases between. CDR3 coding DNA: TGCAGTGCCCGAGCGGGGGGCGAGGGTCAGCCCCAGCATTTT. Its protein product is CSARAGGEGQPQHF.

The rearrangement joins TRBV28 to TRBJ1-2; perhaps TRBD1 as D (5 bases). V lost 2 bases and J lost 8, with 9 bases in between. Per the germline V gene, CDR1 is MDHEN and CDR2 is SYDVKM. The CDR3 has 12 amino acids. The CDR3: CASSLGGSGYTF. CDR3 bases: TGTGCCAGCAGTTTAGGGGGGAGCGGCTACACCTTC.

V usage is TRBV20-1 and J usage is TRBJ1-1; D ambiguous. The length of the CDR3 is 11 residues. Germline V gene data show CDR1 as DFQATT and CDR2 as SNEGSKA (reference sequence). V gave up 5 bases and J gave up 2 bases, with 6 bases separating them. The CDR3 bases are TGCAGTGCTGGCCCTAACACTGAAGCTTTCTTT. It yields the protein CSAGPNTEAFF.

CDR3 residues: CASSEWDTSYEQYF. In nucleotides, the CDR3 is TGTGCCAGCAGTGAATGGGACACCTCATACGAGCAGTACTTC. The chain has TRBV2 and TRBJ2-7; D is possibly TRBD1 (6 bases). With 2 bases removed from V and 4 bases from J, the gap between germline ends came to 12 bases. CDR1 and CDR2 from the germline V gene are SNHLY and FYNNEI. CDR3 length equals 14 residues.

Only a few counts were recorded for this clonotype. The chain has TRBV4-1 and TRBJ1-4, with a weak D call TRBD1 (6 bases). With 5 bases removed from V and 6 bases from J, the gap between germline ends came to 19 bases. Germline CDR1 and CDR2: MGHRA and YSYEKL. The CDR3 extends over 16 amino acids. CDR3 DNA: TGCGCCAGCAGCAAGTCAGGGGCCGCGGTGGATGAAAAACTGTTTTTT. It is translated as CASSKSGAAVDEKLFF.

Ten or more counts support this clonotype. CDR3 in amino acids: CASSPRTGGKGNEQFF. The CDR3 DNA reads TGTGCCAGCAGTCCAAGGACAGGGGGCAAGGGTAATGAGCAGTTCTTC. J is TRBJ2-1 and V is TRBV12-3 or TRBV12-4; TRBD1 aligns across 11 bases. The ends lost 5 bases at V and 7 bases at J; junction bases unmatched: 10. The CDR3 sequence is 16 residues long.

The chain employs TRBV7-3 and TRBJ1-1, with no clear D. Trimming shortened V by 5 bases and J by 5 bases, and 18 bases separated the two germline ends. This CDR3 is built from 15 residues. The V gene's germline CDR1 is SGHTA and CDR2 FQGTGA. The CDR3 coding sequence is TGTGCCAGCAGCGGTAAGAGGACGGGGAATACTGAAGCTTTCTTT. Amino acid sequence: CASSGKRTGNTEAFF.

This clonotype was found a few times. J is TRBJ2-3 and V is TRBV12-3 or TRBV12-4; a possible D gene is TRBD1 (5 bases). Trimming left V 2 bases short and J 6 bases short, with 15 bases between. The CDR3 is 15 residues long. In DNA form, the CDR3 reads TGTGCCAGCAGTTTATCGGCAGGGCAGGCGGATACGCAGTATTTT. Translation gives CASSLSAGQADTQYF.

This chain uses TRBV12-3 or TRBV12-4 with TRBJ2-1, with 8 positions matching TRBD2. The V gene end was trimmed by 7 bases and the J gene end by 7 bases; junction bases not matched to a gene: 9. CDR3 length equals 14 residues. CDR3 sequence reads: CASTTGLAQNEQFF. The CDR3 nucleotides are TGTGCCAGCACCACCGGACTAGCTCAAAATGAGCAGTTCTTC.

This clonotype was seen more than once but under ten times. The gene calls are TRBV4-2 and TRBJ2-5, with D hard to call. Germline lookup yields CDR1 LGHNA and CDR2 YNFKEQ. Trimming took off 0 bases at V and 5 bases at J, with 13 bases between the two ends. The CDR3 has 15 amino acids. The CDR3 DNA follows: TGTGCCAGCAGCCAAGAAACGACCCTGTGGGAGACCCAGTACTTC. Translation: CASSQETTLWETQYF.

The gene calls are TRBV7-9 and TRBJ2-3; D is unresolved. The V gene lost 5 bases and the J gene lost 5 bases, with 8 bases spanning the gap. Per germline, CDR1 SEHNR and CDR2 FQNEAQ (reference sequence). The CDR3 totals 12 residues. The CDR3 bases are TGTGCCAGCAGCGGCCGCCGAGATACGCAGTATTTT. This translates into CASSGRRDTQYF.